The present T cell receptor (beta chain) was sequenced within a study of radiation and T cells in renal cell carcinoma. Produced via immunoSEQ multiplex PCR; TCRdb's table is partial and in-frame only. The sample has about 140,000 clones, roughly 85% seen once. V was clipped by 1 base and J by 0 bases, with 13 bases between them. Germline V gives CDR1 LNHNV, CDR2 YYDKDF (reference sequence). The length of the CDR3 is 17 residues. The time point here: baseline pretreatment blood. The sample's treatment: 15 Gy SBRT to primary tumor, nephrectomy 4 weeks later. This receptor was obtained from a woman aged 50 to 60 with renal cell carcinoma. The source was blood, collected from a patient whose treatment included radiotherapy and nephrectomy. The rearrangement links TRBV15 to TRBJ1-3, with no clear D. The CDR3 DNA reads TGTGCCACCAGCAGAGGGGTCGGTGTGGGCTCTGGAAACACCATATATTTT. This encodes CATSRGVGVGSGNTIYF.